These T cell receptor beta chains were read from a single sample in a study of blood T cell repertoires in COVID-19. Profiling relied on immunoSEQ multiplex PCR, and the TCRdb table lists in-frame clones only, not all of them. The sample includes under 150,000 clones, 76% of them seen just once. The sample was peripheral blood. The receptors originated from a woman of 80 years or more with active or convalescent COVID-19. Both conserved end residues are part of each CDR3. D genes are given only for firm matches. The size of a clone is reported for some rows only, either as once, few or many, or as a class for expanded clones.

d_call	clone_size	v_call	j_call	cdr3_nt	cdr3_aa
.	.	TRBV30	TRBJ1-2	TGTGCCTGGAGTGTAGGTAGAGGCTACTATGGCTACACCTTC	CAWSVGRGYYGYTF
TRBD1	once	TRBV28	TRBJ1-4	TGTGCCAGCAGTCAAACCCAGGGGGCGCATGGAAAACTGTTTTTT	CASSQTQGAHGKLFF
TRBD1	.	TRBV9	TRBJ2-2	TGTGCCAGCAGCGTAGAAAGAGGACAGGGGGTCGGGGAGCTGTTTTTT	CASSVERGQGVGELFF
.	.	TRBV25-1	TRBJ1-4	TGTGCCAGCAGTGAAGGAGGGGAAAAACTGTTTTTT	CASSEGGEKLFF
.	.	TRBV12-3/TRBV12-4	TRBJ1-1	TGTGCCAGCAGCCTCAGGGGAACTGAAGCTTTCTTT	CASSLRGTEAFF
TRBD1	once	TRBV18	TRBJ2-5	TGTGCCAGCTCACGACAGGGGCTGGAGACCCAGTACTTC	CASSRQGLETQYF
TRBD1	.	TRBV7-9	TRBJ1-1	TGTGCCAGCGGGGGGGACAGGGAGATGAACACTGAAGCTTTCTTT	CASGGDREMNTEAFF
.	.	TRBV18	TRBJ2-3	TGTGCCAGCTCACTCAAAAATGGGGCATCTGCGCAGTATTTT	CASSLKNGASAQYF
.	once	TRBV27	TRBJ1-5	TGTGCCAGCAGGAAGGACAGTAGAAGCAATCAGCCCCAGCATTTT	CASRKDSRSNQPQHF
TRBD1	.	TRBV30	TRBJ1-4	TGTGCCTGGAGTGCCACCGGGACAGGGGGGAAGAGGGAAAAACTGTTTTTT	CAWSATGTGGKREKLFF
.	.	TRBV6-2/TRBV6-3	TRBJ1-4	TGTGCCAGCAGTTACTCGTTCGGAACTAATGAAAAACTGTTTTTT	CASSYSFGTNEKLFF
.	.	TRBV5-1	TRBJ1-4	TGCGCCAGCAGTGAAAGCCCAACTAATGAAAAACTGTTTTTT	CASSESPTNEKLFF
TRBD2	.	TRBV4-3	TRBJ2-1	TGCGCCAGCAGCCAACTAGCGGGGTACTACAATGAGCAGTTCTTC	CASSQLAGYYNEQFF
TRBD1	.	TRBV5-1	TRBJ2-5	TGCGCCAGCAGCTCCCTAGGGGGACAGGGCGTAGAGACCCAGTACTTC	CASSSLGGQGVETQYF
TRBD1	.	TRBV5-5	TRBJ2-7	TGTGCCAGCAGCGCGGACAGGGGCTACGAGCAGTACTTC	CASSADRGYEQYF
TRBD1	.	TRBV13	TRBJ2-7	TGTGCCAGCAGCCGTGTTGACCGGGACAGGTCCTACGAGCAGTACTTC	CASSRVDRDRSYEQYF
TRBD1	.	TRBV6-5	TRBJ1-5	TGTGCCAGCACTGCGGGACAGCGCAATCAGCCCCAGCATTTT	CASTAGQRNQPQHF
TRBD1	many	TRBV7-9	TRBJ1-2	TGTGCCAGCAGCGCATCGACAGGGATAAACACCTTC	CASSASTGINTF
TRBD2	.	TRBV20-1	TRBJ2-3	TGCAGTGCTAGTCGGGGGGGAGCACGGGATACGCAGTATTTT	CSASRGGARDTQYF
.	.	TRBV3-1/TRBV3-2	TRBJ1-2	TGTGCCAGCAGCCACCACGACACTAACTATGGCTACACCTTC	CASSHHDTNYGYTF
.	.	TRBV30	TRBJ1-5	TGTGCCTGGAGTGGGGGGGCAGCGGGGAACAATCAGCCCCAGCATTTT	CAWSGGAAGNNQPQHF
TRBD1	.	TRBV14	TRBJ1-1	TGTGCCAGCAGCCAAGCTAACAGGGGCCGGGCTTTCTTT	CASSQANRGRAFF
TRBD2	once	TRBV5-4	TRBJ2-1	TGTGCCAGCAGAGTGGTGCTAGCGGGTTTTGACTATGAGCAGTTCTTC	CASRVVLAGFDYEQFF
.	.	TRBV18	TRBJ2-5	TGTGCCAGCTCACCACTGCCGAGGCTACAAGAGACCCAGTACTTC	CASSPLPRLQETQYF
TRBD2	once	TRBV6-6	TRBJ2-7	TGTGCCAGCAGTCTGACTAGCGGGGTGATCTCCTACGAGCAGTACTTC	CASSLTSGVISYEQYF
TRBD1	.	TRBV28	TRBJ1-1	TGTGCCAGCAGTTTGACAGGGGGAGCCTCGATAGCTTTCTTT	CASSLTGGASIAFF
.	.	TRBV5-1	TRBJ1-1	TGCGCCAGCAGCTTGGCCAGTATGAACACTGAAGCTTTCTTT	CASSLASMNTEAFF
TRBD1	once	TRBV30	TRBJ1-1	TGTGCCTGGAACCCAGGGGGCGTTACTGAAGCTTTCTTT	CAWNPGGVTEAFF
TRBD1	.	TRBV2	TRBJ2-2	TGTGCCAGCAGTGAAACCAGGGGGCGCGTCACCGGGGAGCTGTTTTTT	CASSETRGRVTGELFF
TRBD1	.	TRBV28	TRBJ2-7	TGTGCCAGCAGAGGGGGCGAGGGCGAGCAGTACTTC	CASRGGEGEQYF
TRBD2	.	TRBV7-9	TRBJ2-7	TGTGCCAGCAGCTTAGTAGCGGGTGGGCTCGAGCAGTACTTC	CASSLVAGGLEQYF
TRBD1	.	TRBV20-1	TRBJ2-7	TGCAGTACCTCAGGGGGCCGGGAGCAGTACTTC	CSTSGGREQYF
TRBD2	once	TRBV7-9	TRBJ2-1	TGTGCCAGCAGCGTTAGCGGGGGGGCGGGTCTAGATGAGCAGTTCTTC	CASSVSGGAGLDEQFF
TRBD1	.	TRBV5-6	TRBJ1-1	TGTGCCAGCAGCCATAGGACAGGGAACACTGAAGCTTTCTTT	CASSHRTGNTEAFF
.	.	TRBV5-3	TRBJ1-5	TGTGCCAAAACGGGTGATCAGCCCCAGCATTTT	CAKTGDQPQHF
.	.	TRBV7-9	TRBJ2-1	TGTGCCAGCAGCTTAGGAGGGTCCCACAATGAGCAGTTCTTC	CASSLGGSHNEQFF
TRBD1	once	TRBV3-1/TRBV3-2	TRBJ1-6	TGTGCCAGCAGCCGGAACAGGGGGGTCTCACCCCTCCACTTT	CASSRNRGVSPLHF
.	.	TRBV27	TRBJ1-5	TGTGCCAGCAGTTTGGGCGGGATCCGCAGCAATCAGCCCCAGCATTTT	CASSLGGIRSNQPQHF
.	.	TRBV5-5	TRBJ2-1	TGTGCCAGCAGCTTGGGGCACAATGAGCAGTTCTTC	CASSLGHNEQFF
.	.	TRBV4-1	TRBJ1-2	TGCGCCAGCAGCCAAGGGGGGGGCAGTAGCGATGGCTACACCTTC	CASSQGGGSSDGYTF
.	.	TRBV30	TRBJ1-5	TGTGCCTGGAGTGGGCAGAGCAATCAGCCCCAGCATTTT	CAWSGQSNQPQHF
TRBD1	.	TRBV5-1	TRBJ2-3	TGCGCCAGCAGCTTGGCAACGAAGGGGGCCCCTAGCACAGATACGCAGTATTTT	CASSLATKGAPSTDTQYF
.	.	TRBV2	TRBJ2-5	TGTGCCAGCTCAGGGGATCTGGGGACCCAGTACTTC	CASSGDLGTQYF
TRBD1	once	TRBV5-1	TRBJ2-5	TGCGCCAGCAGCAAAACCGGGACAGGGCTACAAGAGACCCAGTACTTC	CASSKTGTGLQETQYF
.	.	TRBV5-8	TRBJ1-2	TGTGCCAGCAGCTTGGAAGGGGCGCATAGCTATGGCTACACCTTC	CASSLEGAHSYGYTF
TRBD2	.	TRBV4-2	TRBJ2-3	TGTGCCAGCAGCCAAGATATAAGACTAGCGGGACTCGCCCCCACAGATACGCAGTATTTT	CASSQDIRLAGLAPTDTQYF
TRBD1	.	TRBV13	TRBJ1-4	TGTGCCAGCAGCTTGTGGGGGACAGGGCCGGATGAAAAACTGTTTTTT	CASSLWGTGPDEKLFF
.	.	TRBV18	TRBJ2-7	TGTGCCAGCTCACCACCAGCGCCAAATACCTTGGAGCAGTACTTC	CASSPPAPNTLEQYF
TRBD1	.	TRBV19	TRBJ1-3	TGTGCCAGCTCCGAGACAGGGAGACTGACCTCTGGAAACACCATATATTTT	CASSETGRLTSGNTIYF
.	.	TRBV19	TRBJ2-5	TGTGCCAGTAGTACTGCTCTGGAGAACCAAGAGACCCAGTACTTC	CASSTALENQETQYF
TRBD1	.	TRBV25-1	TRBJ2-1	TGTGCCAGCAGTGATCCCAGGGGGCCAGGCAATGAGCAGTTCTTC	CASSDPRGPGNEQFF
.	many	TRBV4-3	TRBJ1-6	TGCGCCAGCAGCCAAGATAGGGGCGATTCACCCCTCCACTTT	CASSQDRGDSPLHF
.	.	TRBV7-8	TRBJ2-7	TGTGCCAGCAGTGACCCAGGCCCGGTCGAGCAGTACTTC	CASSDPGPVEQYF